The 27 T cell receptor beta chains below all came from one sample that was sequenced in a study of T cells after yellow fever vaccination. TCRdb called the 5' RACE reads again in MiXCR, with one record for every CDR3 protein. The sample includes about 210,000 distinct CDR3 sequences, 2.5% to 3.5% of them seen just once. Sequencing used CD4+ T cells sorted from PBMCs, obtained 10 days after the yellow fever booster vaccination. The receptor source for this set is a man aged 18-30 years who received the YFV17D yellow fever vaccine.

This clonotype turned up a few times. This rearrangement joins TRBV7-2 to TRBJ2-7; possibly TRBD2 for D (7 bases). The CDR3 totals 16 residues. V was trimmed by 7 bases and J by 6 bases, leaving 25 bases between them. CDR1 is SGHTA, CDR2 FQGNSA, per germline. The CDR3 here is CASTLPGGPVLPEQYF. For the CDR3, the DNA is TGTGCCAGCACCCTACCCGGGGGGCCCGTACTTCCCGAGCAGTACTTC. The full variable domain, its missing parts supplied by reference TRBV7-2 and TRBJ2-7, is GAGVSQSPSNKVTEKGKDVELRCDPISGHTALYWYRQSLGQGLEFLIYFQGNSAPDKSGLPSDRFSAERTGGSVSTLTIQRTQQEDSAVYLCASTLPGGPVLPEQYFGPGTRLTVT.

This clonotype was recorded many times. This sequence joins TRBV6-2 or TRBV6-3 and TRBJ2-5, with TRBD2 as a possible D gene (6 bases). Trimming stripped 8 bases from V and 0 bases from J, with 13 bases between. The CDR3 runs 14 residues. Germline CDR1 and CDR2: MNHEY and SVGEGT. The CDR3 spells CASQLGGDQETQYF. DNA for the CDR3: TGTGCCAGCCAGTTAGGCGGGGACCAAGAGACCCAGTACTTC.

In this sample, this clonotype turned up many times. This sequence joins TRBV4-1 and TRBJ1-2; TRBD1 might be the D (5 bases). This CDR3 has 14 residues. Germline V gene sequence: CDR1 MGHRA, CDR2 YSYEKL. The germline V and J ends were trimmed by 0 bases and 6 bases, with 11 bases remaining between them. The CDR3 DNA is TGCGCCAGCAGCCAAGATTTGAGGGGACATGGCTACACCTTC. It is translated as CASSQDLRGHGYTF.

There are a few counts of this clonotype. The junction does not match germline at one end; this may be a read error. This chain connects TRBV7-6 to TRBJ2-3, with 9 nucleotides matching TRBD2. Germline values: CDR1 SGHVS, CDR2 FNYEAQ. The CDR3 loop spans 15 amino acids. CDR3 in DNA: TGTGCCGGCAGCTTAGTGGCTAGCGGGGAAGATACGCAGTATTTT. This translates into CAGSLVASGEDTQYF.

This clonotype was detected ten times or more. The chain links TRBV7-2 to TRBJ1-6, with D perhaps TRBD1 (5 bases). Trimming took 5 bases from V and 8 from J, leaving 13 bases between them. The CDR3 covers 14 residues. The V gene's germline CDR1 is SGHTA and CDR2 FQGNSA. The CDR3 coding sequence is TGTGCCAGCAGCCCTATGGGGCGGTATTCACCCCTCCACTTT. The encoded protein is CASSPMGRYSPLHF.

This clonotype has a count of ten or more. The V and J genes are TRBV3-1 and TRBJ2-2, with D possibly being TRBD1 or TRBD2 (5 bases each). CDR1 is LGHDT, CDR2 YNNKEL, per germline (reference sequence). With 3 bases removed from V and 2 bases from J, the gap between germline ends came to 10 bases. The CDR3 spans 15 residues. The CDR3 sequence is CASSQRGSNTGELFF. CDR3 DNA: TGTGCCAGCAGCCAGAGGGGCAGTAACACCGGGGAGCTGTTTTTT. Full variable domain (rest looked up from reference TRBV3-1 and TRBJ2-2): DTAVSQTPKYLVTQMGNDKSIKCEQNLGHDTMYWYKQDSKKFLKIMFSYNNKELIINETVPNRFSPKSPDKAHLNLHINSLELGDSAVYFCASSQRGSNTGELFFGEGSRLTVL.

This clonotype was counted at least ten times. The rearrangement links TRBV6-1 to TRBJ2-5; no firm D call. The V and J ends lost 2 bases and 5 bases respectively, with 9 bases between them. This CDR3 has 13 residues. Germline V lookup: CDR1 MNHNS, CDR2 SASEGT. CDR3 amino acids: CASSEMMGETQYF. CDR3 bases: TGTGCCAGCAGTGAAATGATGGGTGAGACCCAGTACTTC.

V usage is TRBV5-1 and J usage is TRBJ2-5; a possible D gene is TRBD2 (5 bases). Trimming stripped 1 base from V and 2 bases from J, with 12 bases between. The germline gives CDR1 SGHRS, CDR2 YFSETQ. The CDR3 has 15 residues. The CDR3 loop reads CASSLLTGIQETQYF. Written as DNA, the CDR3 is TGCGCCAGCAGCTTGTTAACCGGGATTCAAGAGACCCAGTACTTC.

At least ten counts were recorded for this clonotype. This chain uses TRBV5-4 with TRBJ2-1; 7 bases agree with TRBD1. The CDR3 consists of 15 residues. Germline CDR1 SGHNT, CDR2 YYREEE (reference sequence). The V segment lost 4 bases and the J segment 3 bases; nucleotides outside the gene matches: 7. The CDR3: CASSPGQLDYNEQFF. DNA for the CDR3: TGTGCCAGCAGCCCGGGACAGCTTGACTACAATGAGCAGTTCTTC.

This clonotype occurred many times. V usage is TRBV5-4 and J usage is TRBJ2-1; 9 bases match TRBD2. The V gene's germline CDR1 is SGHNT and CDR2 YYREEE (reference sequence). V shed 2 bases and J 9 bases; nucleotides not matched to a gene: 6. The CDR3 loop spans 14 amino acids. The DNA for the CDR3 is TGTGCCAGCAGCTTATTGATAGCGGGGGTTGAGCAGTTCTTC. Translation: CASSLLIAGVEQFF.

This clonotype has just a few counts. The J gene is TRBJ1-1, the V gene TRBV5-1; maybe TRBD1 (6 bases). V was pared by 4 bases and J by 4 bases, with 14 bases between. The CDR3 is 14 residues long. The V gene's germline CDR1 is SGHRS and CDR2 YFSETQ. CDR3 protein: CASSSTGFGTEAFF. Written as DNA, the CDR3 is TGCGCCAGCAGCAGTACAGGGTTCGGCACTGAAGCTTTCTTT.

This clonotype was observed many times. The chain combines TRBV30 with TRBJ2-7, with D unclear. Trimming left V 2 bases short and J 10 bases short, with 15 bases between. The length of the CDR3 is 12 residues. Germline-derived CDR1 and CDR2 are GTSNPN and SVGIG (reference sequence). CDR3 residues: CAWSPGFWGQYF. The CDR3 nucleotides read TGTGCCTGGAGTCCCGGGTTTTGGGGACAGTACTTC.

The rearrangement uses TRBV7-2 and TRBJ2-7; D is unresolved. The ends were cut back, 5 bases at V and 5 bases at J, with 7 bases in the middle. This CDR3 contains 11 residues. Germline values: CDR1 SGHTA, CDR2 FQGNSA. The CDR3 reads CASSLGNEQYV. In DNA form, the CDR3 reads TGTGCCAGCAGCCTAGGGAACGAGCAGTACGTC.

This sequence joins TRBV5-1 and TRBJ2-1; 9 nucleotides agree with TRBD2. Looked up from germline, CDR1 is SGHRS and CDR2 is YFSETQ. CDR3 length: 14 amino acids. V was clipped by 6 bases and J by 5 bases; unmatched bases: 6. CDR3 amino acids: CASTSVAGDNEQFF. The CDR3 DNA is TGCGCCAGCACGTCGGTAGCGGGGGACAATGAGCAGTTCTTC.

This clonotype was observed at least ten times. This rearrangement joins TRBV5-1 to TRBJ1-1; D remains ambiguous. The V gene's germline CDR1 is SGHRS and CDR2 YFSETQ. Trimming removed 4 bases at V and 2 bases at J, with 9 bases between. The CDR3 is made up of 13 amino acids. Written as DNA, the CDR3 is TGCGCCAGCAGCGACCGGGCCAACACTGAAGCTTTCTTT. Protein sequence: CASSDRANTEAFF. The variable domain in full, with the rest retrieved from reference TRBV5-1 and TRBJ1-1, is KAGVTQTPRYLIKTRGQQVTLSCSPISGHRSVSWYQQTPGQGLQFLFEYFSETQRNKGNFPGRFSGRQFSNSRSEMNVSTLELGDSALYLCASSDRANTEAFFGQGTRLTVV.

This clonotype occurred a few times. The chain carries TRBV12-3 or TRBV12-4 and TRBJ1-6; a possible D gene is TRBD1 (5 bases). CDR3 length: 16 amino acids. The V end lost 7 bases, the J end lost 6 bases, and 19 bases lay between the germline ends. The CDR3 protein is CASTIPSAGGNSPLHF. CDR3 nucleotide sequence: TGTGCCAGCACCATACCCTCGGCCGGGGGTAATTCACCCCTCCACTTT.

This clonotype was detected many times. The V call is TRBV7-2, the J call TRBJ2-4; the match to TRBD2 covers 11 bases. The J segment lost 7 bases and the V segment lost 1 base, leaving 6 bases of the junction unmatched. Germline CDR1 reads SGHTA; CDR2 reads FQGNSA. There are 16 residues in the CDR3. The CDR3 DNA is TGTGCCAGCAGCTTAGATGTGACTAGCGGGGCGAACATTCAGTACTTC. Translation: CASSLDVTSGANIQYF.

This clonotype was counted between two and nine times. CDR3 DNA sequence: TGCAGTGCTAGACCGGGACTAGCGCCCTACGAGCAGTACTTC. It yields the protein CSARPGLAPYEQYF. V usage is TRBV20-1 and J usage is TRBJ2-7; 10 positions agree with TRBD2. Germline-derived CDR1 and CDR2 are DFQATT and SNEGSKA (reference sequence). The CDR3 totals 14 residues. The V and J ends lost 2 bases and 2 bases, in that order; junction bases with no gene match: 3.

This clonotype was picked up a small number of times. This chain uses TRBV10-3 with TRBJ1-1, with TRBD1 identical over 7 bases. CDR1 and CDR2 from the germline V gene are ENHRY and SYGVKD. The CDR3 contains 15 residues. Trimming cost V 2 bases and J 2 bases; bases outside gene matches: 5. The CDR3 is CAISEANRGNTEAFF. CDR3 nucleotides: TGTGCCATCAGTGAGGCCAACAGGGGAAACACTGAAGCTTTCTTT.

This sequence joins TRBV6-1 and TRBJ2-3; 11 nucleotides agree with TRBD2. Germline V gene data show CDR1 as MNHNS and CDR2 as SASEGT. The CDR3 has 14 amino acids. The V gene end was trimmed by 10 bases and the J gene end by 4 bases; junction bases not matched to a gene: 7. CDR3 coding DNA: TGTGCCACTCATAGCGGGGGGGATGCAGATACGCAGTATTTT. Protein: CATHSGGDADTQYF.

In this sample, this clonotype turned up a few times. The V call is TRBV4-3, the J call TRBJ2-3; 12 nucleotides align to TRBD2. V shed 0 bases and J 3 bases; nucleotides not matched to a gene: 13. The CDR3 spans 20 residues. Germline V lookup: CDR1 LGHNA, CDR2 YSLEER. This CDR3 is CASSQEIRLAGVVGTDTQYF. Here the CDR3 DNA reads TGCGCCAGCAGCCAAGAGATAAGACTAGCGGGGGTGGTGGGTACAGATACGCAGTATTTT.

This clonotype was seen many times. This rearrangement joins TRBV20-1 to TRBJ2-5; 9 bases are shared with TRBD2. Germline lookup yields CDR1 DFQATT and CDR2 SNEGSKA (reference sequence). V dropped 3 bases and J dropped 2; count of bases not matched to a gene: 10. The CDR3 loop spans 16 amino acids. CDR3 residues: CSARPSGGLIQETQYF. The CDR3 nucleotides read TGCAGTGCTAGGCCCAGCGGGGGGCTCATACAAGAGACCCAGTACTTC.

At least ten counts were recorded for this clonotype. The rearrangement links TRBV29-1 to TRBJ2-6, with a tentative D call TRBD2 (6 bases). V was shortened by 6 bases and J by 0 bases, with 12 bases between the two germline ends. Germline V gives CDR1 SQVTM, CDR2 ANQGSEA. This CDR3 region has 15 residues. CDR3 DNA: TGCAGCGTGCCGGGACTGGTCTCTGGGGCCAACGTCCTGACTTTC. Its protein is CSVPGLVSGANVLTF. The variable domain in full, completed from reference TRBV29-1 and TRBJ2-6, reads SAVISQKPSRDICQRGTSLTIQCQVDSQVTMMFWYRQQPGQSLTLIATANQGSEATYESGFVIDKFPISRPNLTFSTLTVSNMSPEDSSIYLCSVPGLVSGANVLTFGAGSRLTVL.

This clonotype has a handful of counts. The genes are TRBV7-6 and TRBJ2-1; 8 nucleotides match TRBD1. This CDR3 is 17 amino acids long. Germline CDR1 reads SGHVS; CDR2 reads FNYEAQ. V gave up 4 bases and J gave up 8 bases; unmatched junction bases: 16. CDR3 DNA: TGTGCCAGCAGCTCCCCTTATGTAGGACAGGGTAGTGATGAGCAGTTCTTC. Translation gives CASSSPYVGQGSDEQFF. Variable domain in full (rest from reference TRBV7-6 and TRBJ2-1): GAGVSQSPRYKVTKRGQDVALRCDPISGHVSLYWYRQALGQGPEFLTYFNYEAQQDKSGLPNDRFSAERPEGSISTLTIQRTEQRDSAMYRCASSSPYVGQGSDEQFFGPGTRLTVL.

This clonotype has only a few counts. The chain has TRBV6-2 or TRBV6-3 and TRBJ1-1; weak D call: TRBD1 (6 bases). CDR1 MNHEY and CDR2 SVGEGT come from the germline V gene. Trimming removed 9 bases at V and 3 bases at J, with 14 bases between. CDR3 length equals 13 residues. CDR3 sequence: CASNRVLDTEAFF. The CDR3 bases are TGTGCCAGTAACAGGGTTTTGGACACTGAAGCTTTCTTT.

This clonotype was seen more than once but under ten times. The rearrangement joins TRBV5-1 to TRBJ1-6, with 10 bases aligning to TRBD1. The CDR3 has 17 amino acids. Germline CDR1 is SGHRS and CDR2 is YFSETQ. Losses at the gene ends were 1 base for V and 3 bases for J; bases not matched to a gene: 4. CDR3 DNA: TGCGCCAGCAGCTTGACCGGGACAGGGGACTATAATTCACCCCTCCACTTT. Translation gives CASSLTGTGDYNSPLHF.

This clonotype came up a few times. The chain has TRBV18 and TRBJ2-7, with 8 bases identical to TRBD2. The CDR3 runs 16 residues. Germline V gives CDR1 KGHSH, CDR2 LQKENI. V was pared by 0 bases and J by 0 bases, with 4 bases of the junction left unmatched. This CDR3 reads CASSPPGGGSSYEQYF. Written as DNA, the CDR3 is TGTGCCAGCTCACCACCGGGCGGGGGGAGCTCCTACGAGCAGTACTTC.